The 18 T cell receptor beta chains listed next were all sequenced from one sample in a study of technical replicates of blood from several donors. The data were produced by immunoSEQ multiplex PCR, yet TCRdb's version contains in-frame clones alone and is incomplete. The sample lists approximately 12,000 clones, 92% occurring once. Sequencing was done on a sample of PBMCs. These receptors were collected from a human donor in good health.

This chain links TRBV6-5 with TRBJ1-1; 7 positions agree with TRBD1. CDR3 length: 15 residues. From germline, CDR1 is MNHEY and CDR2 SVGAGI. Unmatched junction bases numbered 9, after V lost 1 base and J lost 7 bases. CDR3 sequence: CASSYFRQGVYEAFF. CDR3 coding DNA: TGTGCCAGCAGTTACTTCCGCCAGGGGGTATATGAAGCTTTCTTT.

This clone was counted a few times. The J gene is TRBJ1-1, the V gene TRBV18; D is undetermined. This CDR3 spans 13 amino acids. Germline V gene sequence: CDR1 KGHSH, CDR2 LQKENI. The germline V and J ends were trimmed by 2 bases and 6 bases, with 10 bases remaining between them. CDR3 sequence reads: CASSPGTQAEAFF. The CDR3 coding sequence is TGTGCCAGCTCACCAGGAACTCAGGCTGAAGCTTTCTTT. Together with reference TRBV18 and TRBJ1-1, the CDR3 gives the full variable domain: NAGVMQNPRHLVRRRGQEARLRCSPMKGHSHVYWYRQLPEEGLKFMVYLQKENIIDESGMPKERFSAEFPKEGPSILRIQQVVRGDSAAYFCASSPGTQAEAFFGQGTRLTVV.

The rearrangement uses TRBV19 and TRBJ2-1; 7 bases match TRBD2. Germline V gives CDR1 LNHDA, CDR2 SQIVND (reference sequence). V was clipped by 3 bases and J by 4 bases; unmatched bases: 6. The CDR3 is 15 residues long. The DNA for the CDR3 is TGTGCCAGTAGTATTAGTCTAGCGGCATACAATGAGCAGTTCTTC. Translation gives CASSISLAAYNEQFF.

This rearrangement joins TRBV10-1 to TRBJ2-1; 9 bases agree with TRBD2. Trimming cost V 8 bases and J 5 bases; bases outside gene matches: 10. The V gene's germline CDR1 is WNHNN and CDR2 SYGVQD (reference sequence). The CDR3 extends over 15 amino acids. The CDR3 DNA follows: TGCGCCAGCTCTCCTATTCTAGCGGGAAACAATGAGCAGTTCTTC. As protein: CASSPILAGNNEQFF.

The chain carries TRBV30 and TRBJ2-7; D not certain. The CDR3 runs to 12 residues. V was pared by 3 bases and J by 0 bases, with 6 bases between. Germline V gives CDR1 GTSNPN, CDR2 SVGIG (reference sequence). The DNA for the CDR3 is TGTGCCTGGAGCCCCGGCTCCTACGAGCAGTACTTC. It encodes CAWSPGSYEQYF.

The V gene is TRBV4-2, the J gene TRBJ2-1; D is uncertain. The CDR3 totals 13 residues. With 2 bases removed from V and 5 bases from J, the gap between germline ends came to 7 bases. The germline gives CDR1 LGHNA, CDR2 YNFKEQ. The CDR3 DNA sequence: TGTGCCAGCAGCCAACTAGGTGACAATGAGCAGTTCTTC. Its translation is CASSQLGDNEQFF.

J is TRBJ2-3 and V is TRBV28, with 7 bases aligning to TRBD1. The V gene's germline CDR1 is MDHEN and CDR2 SYDVKM. V dropped 2 bases and J dropped 1; count of bases not matched to a gene: 6. This CDR3 is 16 amino acids long. The CDR3 sequence is CASSLDRGPGTDTQYF. As DNA, the CDR3 is TGTGCCAGCAGTTTAGATAGGGGGCCCGGCACAGATACGCAGTATTTT.

This clone has just one count. For the CDR3, the DNA is TGCGCCAGCAGCCAAGAAGCTAGCGGACCCTACGAGCAGTACTTC. Protein: CASSQEASGPYEQYF. This chain connects TRBV4-1 to TRBJ2-7; 7 bases agree with TRBD2. Germline loops: CDR1 MGHRA, CDR2 YSYEKL. With 0 bases clipped from V and 2 bases from J, the junction kept 4 bases outside the gene matches. This CDR3 has 15 residues.

The rearrangement joins TRBV19 to TRBJ1-3; D is unclear. The V and J ends lost 10 bases and 0 bases respectively, with 13 bases between them. This CDR3 is built from 14 residues. Germline CDR1 LNHDA, CDR2 SQIVND (reference sequence). CDR3 amino acids: CATKDWSSGNTIYF. CDR3 sequence (DNA): TGTGCCACTAAGGACTGGAGCTCTGGAAACACCATATATTTT.

This chain joins TRBV25-1 and TRBJ2-5; D might be TRBD2 (5 bases). The DNA matches TRBJ2-7 better at its end, which makes the J call doubtful. Per germline, CDR1 MGHDK and CDR2 SYGVNS. The CDR3 consists of 17 residues. In nucleotides, the CDR3 is TGTGCCAGCAGTGGAATCGCGTTAGCGCGAGGATTCTACGAGCAGTACTTC. Its protein is CASSGIALARGFYEQYF.

This clone was recorded once. The rearrangement joins TRBV10-2 to TRBJ1-1; unclear D gene. V lost 6 bases to trimming and J lost 5 bases, with 10 bases between them. CDR1 and CDR2 from the germline V gene are WSHSY and SAAADI. This CDR3 region has 12 residues. CDR3 in DNA: TGCGCCAGCAGGAACGACTGGACTGAAGCTTTCTTT. Encoded protein: CASRNDWTEAFF.

This chain joins TRBV29-1 and TRBJ1-2; the D gene is possibly TRBD1 (5 bases). V lost 4 bases to trimming and J lost 8 bases, with 17 bases between them. Germline V lookup: CDR1 SQVTM, CDR2 ANQGSEA. The CDR3 consists of 13 residues. CDR3 protein: CSVAGVGLGGYTF. The CDR3 coding sequence is TGCAGCGTTGCTGGGGTGGGACTGGGAGGCTACACCTTC.

The chain employs TRBV27 and TRBJ2-7; tentative D call: TRBD1 (6 bases). The V end was cut by 8 bases, the J end by 5 bases, with 22 bases between. The CDR3 has 15 residues. Germline assignment: CDR1 MNHEY and CDR2 SMNVEV (reference sequence). CDR3 DNA sequence: TGTGCCAGCTCGGTCCCGGGACAAACCGTCGACGAGCAGTACTTC. Protein: CASSVPGQTVDEQYF.

The V call is TRBV5-1, the J call TRBJ2-1, with a possible D match to TRBD2 (5 bases). This CDR3 has 14 residues. Trimming cost V 3 bases and J 3 bases, with 10 bases left between them. Looked up from germline, CDR1 is SGHRS and CDR2 is YFSETQ. CDR3 nucleotides: TGCGCCAGCAGCTCGAGGGTAGGCTACAATGAGCAGTTCTTC. Amino acid sequence: CASSSRVGYNEQFF.

The V call is TRBV25-1, the J call TRBJ1-4; unclear D gene. Germline CDR1 MGHDK, CDR2 SYGVNS. The CDR3 has 13 amino acids. The germline V and J ends were trimmed by 8 bases and 4 bases, with 11 bases remaining between them. The CDR3 sequence: CASSEAVNEKLFF. CDR3 sequence (DNA): TGTGCCAGCTCGGAGGCGGTTAATGAAAAACTGTTTTTT.

This chain uses TRBV11-2 with TRBJ1-2, with 10 bases aligning to TRBD1. V lost 4 bases to trimming and J lost 8 bases; unmatched junction nucleotides: 10. This CDR3 is built from 15 residues. Germline loops: CDR1 SGHAT, CDR2 FQNNGV. CDR3 sequence reads: CASSSTGTGAFGYTF. In DNA, the CDR3 is TGTGCCAGCAGCTCAACCGGGACAGGGGCTTTCGGCTACACCTTC.

The chain joins TRBV11-2 to TRBJ1-2; 7 positions match TRBD1. The V segment lost 5 bases and the J segment 7 bases; nucleotides outside the gene matches: 16. CDR1 is SGHAT, CDR2 FQNNGV, per germline. The CDR3 runs to 16 residues. The CDR3 protein is CASSDPTGKLTRGYTF. In nucleotides, the CDR3 is TGTGCCAGCAGCGACCCGACAGGGAAGTTAACGCGTGGCTACACCTTC.

The chain combines TRBV10-3 with TRBJ1-5; D possibly corresponds to TRBD1 (6 bases). Trimming cost V 8 bases and J 3 bases, with 20 bases left between them. The CDR3 is 16 amino acids. CDR1 ENHRY and CDR2 SYGVKD come from the germline V gene. CDR3 sequence reads: CAIRSGGGDYNQPQHF. CDR3 coding DNA: TGTGCCATCCGAAGCGGGGGGGGCGATTACAATCAGCCCCAGCATTTT.